These 9 T cell receptor beta chains were sequenced from one sample in a study of blood T cell repertoires in COVID-19. Assay: immunoSEQ multiplex PCR; the TCRdb copy retains only in-frame clones and omits some. The repertoire holds 50,000 to 70,000 clones, approximately 90% seen once, with roughly 7.6% in the top ten. Sequenced: peripheral blood. All receptors derive from a human donor with active COVID-19. The donor label of this sample is uncertain.

The chain joins TRBV7-6 to TRBJ2-2, with 8 bases lining up with TRBD2. The V and J ends lost 1 base and 7 bases, in that order; junction bases with no gene match: 5. Germline values: CDR1 SGHVS, CDR2 FNYEAQ. The CDR3 runs 15 residues. CDR3: CASSLEIAGLGELFF. The CDR3 DNA is TGTGCCAGCAGCTTAGAAATAGCGGGACTCGGGGAGCTGTTTTTT.

The rearrangement uses TRBV28 and TRBJ1-1; a possible D gene is TRBD1 (6 bases). Trimming pared 1 base from V and 1 base from J, leaving 10 bases between. CDR1 is MDHEN and CDR2 is SYDVKM in the germline V gene. There are 15 residues in the CDR3. The DNA of the CDR3 is TGTGCCAGCAGTTTATTGGGGGACACGAACACTGAAGCTTTCTTT. Its protein product is CASSLLGDTNTEAFF.

The genes are TRBV5-6 and TRBJ2-5; TRBD1 might be the D (5 bases). This CDR3 is built from 14 residues. Deletions cut 2 bases from V and 5 bases from J, with 13 bases between. Germline values: CDR1 SGHDT, CDR2 YYEEEE. As DNA, the CDR3 is TGTGCCAGCAGCTTAGCTGGGGCGCGGGAGACCCAGTACTTC. It codes for CASSLAGARETQYF.

The chain employs TRBV28 and TRBJ1-2; D ambiguous. The germline CDR1 and CDR2 sequences are MDHEN and SYDVKM. The length of the CDR3 is 13 residues. Trimming left V 6 bases short and J 1 base short, with 9 bases between. The CDR3: CASRSSSNYGYTF. The CDR3 DNA follows: TGTGCCAGCAGAAGTAGCAGTAACTATGGCTACACCTTC.

The chain uses TRBV6-5 and TRBJ2-1; D uncertain. Trimming removed 0 bases at V and 12 bases at J, with 15 bases between. Per the germline V gene, CDR1 is MNHEY and CDR2 is SVGAGI. The CDR3 totals 14 residues. This CDR3 is CASSYSVLVGWQFF. CDR3 bases: TGTGCCAGCAGTTACTCGGTTCTAGTCGGCTGGCAGTTCTTC.

J is TRBJ1-1 and V is TRBV5-4, with D unresolved. Germline assignment: CDR1 SGHNT and CDR2 YYREEE (reference sequence). This CDR3 comprises 15 residues. V was cut by 0 bases and J by 1 base, with 10 bases left in between. CDR3 residues: CASSLAMGPNTEAFF. CDR3 bases: TGTGCCAGCAGCTTGGCTATGGGCCCGAACACTGAAGCTTTCTTT. The full variable domain, with the rest looked up from reference TRBV5-4 and TRBJ1-1, is ETGVTQSPTHLIKTRGQQVTLRCSSQSGHNTVSWYQQALGQGPQFIFQYYREEENGRGNFPPRFSGLQFPNYSSELNVNALELDDSALYLCASSLAMGPNTEAFFGQGTRLTVV.

The V call is TRBV11-2, the J call TRBJ1-4; D gene unclear. This CDR3 is 13 amino acids long. With 1 base removed from V and 8 bases from J, the gap between germline ends came to 8 bases. CDR1 SGHAT and CDR2 FQNNGV come from the germline V gene. CDR3 sequence (DNA): TGTGCCAGCAGCTTAGTTGAGGGAGAAAAACTGTTTTTT. This gives the protein CASSLVEGEKLFF.

The chain has TRBV30 and TRBJ1-1; no reliable D call. V was trimmed by 0 bases and J by 0 bases, leaving 8 bases between them. Germline V gene lookup returns CDR1 GTSNPN and CDR2 SVGIG (reference sequence). CDR3 size: 14 residues. DNA of the CDR3: TGTGCCTGGAGTGTGAGGGTCCTGAACACTGAAGCTTTCTTT. Encoded protein: CAWSVRVLNTEAFF.

This clone turned up a few times. The CDR3 reads CASSPTGTGNSPLHF. The CDR3 DNA reads as TGTGCCAGCAGTCCAACCGGGACAGGAAATTCACCCCTCCACTTT. The V gene is TRBV6-5, the J gene TRBJ1-6; TRBD1 agrees at 8 bases. Germline CDR1 MNHEY, CDR2 SVGAGI. This CDR3 spans 15 amino acids. The ends lost 5 bases at V and 7 bases at J; junction bases unmatched: 7.